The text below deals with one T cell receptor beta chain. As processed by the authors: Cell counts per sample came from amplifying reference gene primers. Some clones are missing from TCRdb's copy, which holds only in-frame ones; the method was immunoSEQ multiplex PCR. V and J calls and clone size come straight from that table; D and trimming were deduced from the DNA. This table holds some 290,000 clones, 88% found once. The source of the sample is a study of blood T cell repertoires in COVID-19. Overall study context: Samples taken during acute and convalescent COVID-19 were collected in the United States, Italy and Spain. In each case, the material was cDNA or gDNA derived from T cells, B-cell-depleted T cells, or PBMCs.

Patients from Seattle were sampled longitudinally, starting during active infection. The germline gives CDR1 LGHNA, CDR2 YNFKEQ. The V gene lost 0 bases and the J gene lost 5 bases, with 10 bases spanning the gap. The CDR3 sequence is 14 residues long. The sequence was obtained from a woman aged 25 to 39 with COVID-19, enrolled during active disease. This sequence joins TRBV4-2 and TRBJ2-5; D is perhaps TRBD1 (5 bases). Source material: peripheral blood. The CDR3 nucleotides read TGTGCCAGCAGCCAAGATGAAGGGGTGGAGACCCAGTACTTC. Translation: CASSQDEGVETQYF.